This TCR beta chain stems from a study of shared clonotypes between healthy human individuals. With respect to this clone: Its antigen is not known. Additional DNA sequences in this sample encode the identical CDR3.

General study results and limits: Researchers sampled only blood; tissue repertoires likely differ. Some clonotypes were shared by all four sorted-subset donors, while others were not shared. The non-shared ones had lower generation probabilities than the shared ones. Sharing across four donors was highest in naive CD4 (roughly 5%) and lowest in memory CD8 (0.4%).

Generated by immunoSEQ multiplex PCR, the TCRdb table keeps only in-frame clones and is missing some. The table lists approximately 2,000,000 clones, 85% to 95% of them singletons. Looked up from germline, CDR1 is SGHTA and CDR2 is FQGTGA. CDR3 size: 12 residues. V lost 5 bases and J 7 bases, leaving 9 bases between the germline ends. J is TRBJ2-1 and V is TRBV7-3; a weak D match, TRBD1 (6 bases). This TCR derives from a young man in good health. Some clones in this sample may be carry-over from other donors' samples. The sequenced material came from naive CD4+ T cells from PBMCs. The sample's subset: CD45RA+ positively selected. The CDR3 spells CASSDQGNEQFF. CDR3 bases: TGTGCCAGCAGCGACCAGGGGAATGAGCAGTTCTTC.